What follows describes a single T cell receptor beta chain. The source of the sample is a study of control samples from healthy donors and cancer patients. Trimming at V came to 7 bases and at J to 3 bases, leaving 3 bases not matched to a gene. CDR3 size: 13 residues. Germline lookup yields CDR1 SEHNR and CDR2 FQNEAQ (reference sequence). The method was immunoSEQ multiplex PCR; TCRdb's version includes in-frame clones alone and lacks a portion of them. This sample has 350,000 to 450,000 clones, with 90% found just once. The chain joins TRBV7-9 to TRBJ2-7, with 10 nucleotides matching TRBD1. The specimen sequenced was PBMCs. This clonotype was obtained from a man in his forties with head and neck cancer. CDR3 loop: CASIGTGDYEQYF. The CDR3 DNA reads as TGTGCCAGCATCGGGACAGGGGACTACGAGCAGTACTTC.